The 19 T cell receptor beta chains in this list originate from one sample, sequenced in a study of blood T cell repertoires in COVID-19. TCRdb's copy holds only in-frame clones and misses some; the assay was immunoSEQ multiplex PCR. The sample lists more than 95,000 clones; about 87% were seen once. Material for sequencing was peripheral blood. All receptors come from a human donor in a cohort sampled during active or convalescent COVID-19.

V and J are TRBV2 and TRBJ2-7; D call uncertain. The V gene lost 3 bases and the J gene lost 2 bases, with 8 bases spanning the gap. This CDR3 region has 13 residues. CDR1 is SNHLY and CDR2 is FYNNEI in the germline V gene. CDR3 in amino acids: CASSEVSAYEQYF. The CDR3 DNA sequence: TGTGCCAGCAGTGAGGTGTCAGCCTACGAGCAGTACTTC.

This chain links TRBV9 with TRBJ2-1; 7 bases map to TRBD2. Germline lookup yields CDR1 SGDLS and CDR2 YYNGEE. With 0 bases clipped from V and 0 bases from J, the junction kept 3 bases outside the gene matches. The CDR3 has 16 residues. CDR3 amino acids: CASSVVGGSSYNEQFF. The CDR3 bases are TGTGCCAGCAGCGTAGTCGGGGGGAGCTCCTACAATGAGCAGTTCTTC.

This clone appeared a single time. V usage is TRBV2 and J usage is TRBJ2-1; D gene unclear. Trimming removed 4 bases at V and 0 bases at J, with 7 bases between. Per the germline V gene, CDR1 is SNHLY and CDR2 is FYNNEI. The CDR3 is made up of 14 amino acids. This CDR3 is CASSGTTSYNEQFF. In DNA, the CDR3 is TGTGCCAGCAGTGGAACAACCTCCTACAATGAGCAGTTCTTC.

The rearrangement uses TRBV11-2 and TRBJ1-1; D uncertain. Trimming shortened V by 0 bases and J by 7 bases, and 15 bases separated the two germline ends. CDR3 size: 15 residues. The germline CDR1 and CDR2 sequences are SGHAT and FQNNGV. The CDR3 DNA follows: TGTGCCAGCAGCTTAGATCCGGCCGGGATTGGTGAAGCTTTCTTT. The encoded protein is CASSLDPAGIGEAFF.

The chain carries TRBV11-2 and TRBJ2-7, with a weak D call TRBD1 (8 bases). Germline CDR1 is SGHAT and CDR2 is FQNNGV. Trimming pared 7 bases from V and 2 bases from J, leaving 18 bases between. The CDR3 runs to 15 residues. The CDR3 sequence is CASMPTGGGPYEQYF. CDR3 DNA: TGTGCCAGCATGCCTACAGGGGGGGGTCCCTACGAGCAGTACTTC.

The genes are TRBV5-4 and TRBJ1-2; D is perhaps TRBD1 (5 bases). CDR3 size: 15 residues. V lost 1 base and J 1 base, leaving 11 bases between the germline ends. The germline V gene encodes CDR1 SGHNT and CDR2 YYREEE (reference sequence). The CDR3 sequence is CASSLNPQGNYGYTF. The CDR3 DNA is TGTGCCAGCAGCTTGAACCCCCAGGGTAACTATGGCTACACCTTC.

This clone was detected only once. The rearrangement links TRBV12-3 or TRBV12-4 to TRBJ1-1; a weak D match, TRBD1 (6 bases). V was pared by 5 bases and J by 5 bases, with 9 bases between. The CDR3 consists of 12 residues. CDR3 bases: TGTGCCAGCAGTCAGGGGCGGACTGAAGCTTTCTTT. The encoded protein is CASSQGRTEAFF.

The chain couples TRBV27 to TRBJ1-2, with D perhaps TRBD1 (6 bases). Germline-derived CDR1 and CDR2 are MNHEY and SMNVEV (reference sequence). The CDR3 loop spans 13 amino acids. Trimming took 5 bases from V and 4 from J, leaving 11 bases between them. The CDR3 here is CASSLTGIYGYTF. The CDR3 bases are TGTGCCAGCAGTCTAACAGGGATCTATGGCTACACCTTC.

This clone was detected only once. The chain has TRBV6-5 and TRBJ1-3; D uncertain. Trimming took 5 bases from V and 4 from J, leaving 6 bases between them. The CDR3 totals 12 residues. Per the germline V gene, CDR1 is MNHEY and CDR2 is SVGAGI. The CDR3 nucleotides are TGTGCCAGCAGTCCCCGGGGAAACACCATATATTTT. Its translation: CASSPRGNTIYF.

This clone occurred once. The V call is TRBV6-5, the J call TRBJ2-7; tentatively, D is TRBD2 (6 bases). Trimming removed 4 bases at V and 1 base at J, with 14 bases between. The CDR3 has 15 amino acids. In germline, CDR1 is MNHEY, CDR2 SVGAGI. CDR3: CASSSGGPRSYEQYF. In DNA, the CDR3 is TGTGCCAGCAGTTCCGGGGGTCCTCGATCCTACGAGCAGTACTTC.

This chain joins TRBV7-9 and TRBJ1-2, with D perhaps TRBD1 (5 bases). Trimming removed 0 bases from V and 8 bases from J, with 13 bases in between. The CDR3 covers 14 residues. Germline V lookup: CDR1 SEHNR, CDR2 FQNEAQ (reference sequence). In DNA, the CDR3 is TGTGCCAGCAGCTTAGCGGCAGGGAATGGAGGCTACACCTTC. Translated: CASSLAAGNGGYTF.

The CDR3 bases are TGTGCCAGCAGTTTAACTGACAGGGGGATAACTTTCTTT. Its protein is CASSLTDRGITFF. The chain carries TRBV12-3 or TRBV12-4 and TRBJ1-1, with TRBD1 identical over 9 bases. This CDR3 has 13 residues. Trimming at V came to 2 bases and at J to 12 bases, leaving 7 bases not matched to a gene.

Regarding this clone: One junction end does not reproduce the germline sequence, and a read error may be involved. The V gene is TRBV19, the J gene TRBJ1-1; tentative D call: TRBD1 (5 bases). In germline, CDR1 is LNHDA, CDR2 SQIVND (reference sequence). This CDR3 region has 14 residues. The CDR3 nucleotides are TGTGCCAGTAGGATAGCGGGGGAGGGGACTGAAGCTTTCTTT. This gives the protein CASRIAGEGTEAFF.

This chain uses TRBV11-3 with TRBJ1-6; no definite D call. The V gene lost 1 base and the J gene lost 0 bases, with 4 bases spanning the gap. The CDR3 extends over 15 amino acids. The V gene's germline CDR1 is SGHNT and CDR2 YENEEA. The CDR3 nucleotides are TGTGCCAGCAGCTTAGTCAGCTCCTATAATTCACCCCTCCACTTT. Protein sequence: CASSLVSSYNSPLHF.

The rearrangement links TRBV7-3 to TRBJ1-1; 9 bases fit TRBD1. CDR1 is SGHTA, CDR2 FQGTGA, per germline. The V segment lost 2 bases and the J segment 4 bases; nucleotides outside the gene matches: 8. The CDR3 contains 16 residues. The CDR3 spells CASSLAGTGLGTEAFF. The DNA for the CDR3 is TGTGCCAGCAGCTTAGCCGGGACAGGGTTGGGCACTGAAGCTTTCTTT.

The V gene is TRBV6-2 or TRBV6-3, the J gene TRBJ1-6; D might be TRBD1 (6 bases). Germline V gene data show CDR1 as MNHEY and CDR2 as SVGEGT. CDR3 length equals 15 residues. Trimming cost V 3 bases and J 7 bases, with 13 bases left between them. The CDR3 DNA reads as TGTGCCAGCAGTTATTTGGACAGAGGGAATTCACCCCTCCACTTT. This sequence encodes CASSYLDRGNSPLHF.

The chain carries TRBV7-3 and TRBJ2-1, with 7 bases matching TRBD1. V lost 5 bases and J lost 7; bases outside the gene matches: 8. This CDR3 has 14 residues. Germline assignment: CDR1 SGHTA and CDR2 FQGTGA. The DNA for the CDR3 is TGTGCCAGCAGCCCCAAAACAGGGGAGAATGAGCAGTTCTTC. Protein: CASSPKTGENEQFF.

The chain uses TRBV4-1 and TRBJ1-4; D not resolved. The CDR3 length is 16 residues. V was clipped by 1 base and J by 5 bases, with 14 bases between them. The germline gives CDR1 MGHRA, CDR2 YSYEKL. CDR3 in DNA: TGCGCCAGCAGCCAAGCTTATCCAGGCGCCAATGAAAAACTGTTTTTT. It translates to CASSQAYPGANEKLFF.

This chain uses TRBV28 with TRBJ1-1; no clear D. The CDR3 runs 16 residues. The germline V gene has CDR1 MDHEN and CDR2 SYDVKM. V dropped 5 bases and J dropped 3 bases, with 19 bases sitting between them. DNA for the CDR3: TGTGCCAGCAGTAGTAGACTCGGGAGACCGTACACTGAAGCTTTCTTT. Translated: CASSSRLGRPYTEAFF.